This TCR beta chain came from a study of blood T cells in healthy people across ages. For this clonotype: Its antigen is not known. At one end the junction does not follow the germline gene, possibly because of a read error.

A second PCR of about 7 to 12 cycles used a sample-barcoded 5' primer and a J-beta primer mix. Via MiXCR, TCRdb re-called the 5' RACE reads, giving one row per CDR3 protein. The table lists 1.5 million to 2 million distinct CDR3 sequences, roughly two fifths of them singletons, with more than 20% in the top ten. Overall study findings and caveats: Without sorted subsets, naive and antigen-experienced compartments could not be conclusively compared.

This receptor was taken from a human donor in good health. Material: blood.

CDR3 nucleotide sequence: TGCGTCAGCAGCCAAGACGCCTCTAGCACAGATACGCAGTATTTT. Translating it yields CVSSQDASSTDTQYF. The chain uses TRBV4-3 and TRBJ2-3; D gene unclear. The CDR3 consists of 15 residues. Germline assignment: CDR1 LGHNA and CDR2 YSLEER.